Sequencing of this T cell receptor beta chain was carried out in a study of OX40 agonist ivuxolimab in advanced cancers. Overall study results and limits: CD8+ T cells showed, on average, more clonal expansion than CD4+ cells. CD4+ and CD8+ T cells in blood underwent clonal expansion by week 6 at 0.1 to 3.0 mg/kg. Partial responders receiving 0.1-3.0 mg/kg showed among the lowest clonal expansion.

The table came from immunoSEQ multiplex PCR; TCRdb's copy has only in-frame clones and leaves some out. In the table there are fewer than 45,000 clones, approximately 80% of which are singletons. The CDR3 runs to 14 residues. The V gene lost 0 bases and the J gene lost 8 bases, with 13 bases spanning the gap. Germline CDR1 reads SEHNR; CDR2 reads FQNEAQ (reference sequence). Comment on this clone: Antigen unknown.

The chain recombines TRBV7-9 with TRBJ1-2; D call uncertain. This TCR derives from an adult with an advanced solid tumor such as melanoma, head and neck, liver or kidney cancer. This specimen was CD4+ or CD8+ T cells sorted from blood, taken in a trial of the OX40 agonist ivuxolimab. For the CDR3, the DNA is TGTGCCAGCAGCTTAGCGACACGTCTTGAGGGCTACACCTTC. Its translation: CASSLATRLEGYTF. The full variable domain, its missing parts supplied by reference TRBV7-9 and TRBJ1-2, is DTGVSQNPRHKITKRGQNVTFRCDPISEHNRLYWYRQTLGQGPEFLTYFQNEAQLEKSRLLSDRFSAERPKGSFSTLEIQRTEQGDSAMYLCASSLATRLEGYTFGSGTRLTVV.